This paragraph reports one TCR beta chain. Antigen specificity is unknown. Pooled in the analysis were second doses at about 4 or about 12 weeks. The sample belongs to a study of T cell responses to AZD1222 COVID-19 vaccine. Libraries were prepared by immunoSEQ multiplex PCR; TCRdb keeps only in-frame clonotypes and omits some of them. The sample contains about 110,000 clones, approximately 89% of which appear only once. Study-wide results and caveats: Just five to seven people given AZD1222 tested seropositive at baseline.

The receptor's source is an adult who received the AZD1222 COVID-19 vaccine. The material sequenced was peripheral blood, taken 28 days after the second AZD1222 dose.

CDR3 bases: TGCAGTGCCTACATAGACCTAGAGCAGTACTTC. Its protein is CSAYIDLEQYF. V usage is TRBV20-1 and J usage is TRBJ2-7, with D hard to call. CDR1 is DFQATT and CDR2 is SNEGSKA in the germline V gene (reference sequence). Trimming removed 6 bases at V and 7 bases at J, with 13 bases between. The CDR3 consists of 11 residues.